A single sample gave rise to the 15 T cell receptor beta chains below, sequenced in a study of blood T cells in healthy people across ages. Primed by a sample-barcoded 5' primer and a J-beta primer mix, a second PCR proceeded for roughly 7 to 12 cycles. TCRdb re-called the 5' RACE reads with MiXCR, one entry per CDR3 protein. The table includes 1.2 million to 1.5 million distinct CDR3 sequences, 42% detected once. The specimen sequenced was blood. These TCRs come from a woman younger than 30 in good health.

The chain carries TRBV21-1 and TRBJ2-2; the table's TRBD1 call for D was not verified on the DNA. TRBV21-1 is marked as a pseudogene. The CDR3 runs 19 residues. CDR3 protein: CASSKPGQGNTVNTGELFF. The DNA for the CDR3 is TGTGCCAGCAGCAAGCCGGGACAGGGTAACACAGTAAACACCGGGGAGCTGTTTTTT.

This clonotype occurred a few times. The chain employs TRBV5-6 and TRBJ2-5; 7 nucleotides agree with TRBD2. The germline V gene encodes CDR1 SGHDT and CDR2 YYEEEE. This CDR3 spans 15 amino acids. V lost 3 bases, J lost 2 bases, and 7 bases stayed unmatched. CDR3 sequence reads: CASSSSGMAQETQYF. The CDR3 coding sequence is TGTGCCAGCAGCTCGAGCGGGATGGCACAAGAGACCCAGTACTTC.

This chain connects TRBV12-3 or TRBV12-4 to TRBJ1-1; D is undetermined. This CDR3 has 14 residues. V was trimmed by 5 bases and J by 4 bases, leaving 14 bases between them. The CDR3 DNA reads TGTGCCAGCAGTCTCAGATCCACGGTCACTGAAGCTTTCTTT. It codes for CASSLRSTVTEAFF.

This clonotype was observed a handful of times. The CDR3 reads CASSLARAGSTDTQYF. CDR3 coding DNA: TGTGCCAGCAGTTTAGCGCGGGCAGGTAGCACAGATACGCAGTATTTT. The J gene is TRBJ2-3, the V gene TRBV12-3 or TRBV12-4, with a tentative D call TRBD2 (5 bases). The germline V and J ends were trimmed by 0 bases and 0 bases, with 10 bases remaining between them. The CDR3 runs 16 residues.

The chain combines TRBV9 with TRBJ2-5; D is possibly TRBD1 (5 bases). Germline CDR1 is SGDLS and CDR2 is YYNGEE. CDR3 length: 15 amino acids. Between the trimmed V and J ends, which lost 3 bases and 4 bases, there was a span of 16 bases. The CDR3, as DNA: TGTGCCAGCAGCGCAACACCAGGGATTGGAGAGACCCAGTACTTC. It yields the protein CASSATPGIGETQYF.

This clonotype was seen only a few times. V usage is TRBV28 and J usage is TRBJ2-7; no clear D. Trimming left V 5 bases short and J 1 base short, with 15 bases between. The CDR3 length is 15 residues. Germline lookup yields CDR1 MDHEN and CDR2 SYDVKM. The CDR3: CASSPRTWGSYEQYF. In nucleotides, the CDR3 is TGTGCCAGCAGTCCCCGGACCTGGGGTTCCTACGAGCAGTACTTC.

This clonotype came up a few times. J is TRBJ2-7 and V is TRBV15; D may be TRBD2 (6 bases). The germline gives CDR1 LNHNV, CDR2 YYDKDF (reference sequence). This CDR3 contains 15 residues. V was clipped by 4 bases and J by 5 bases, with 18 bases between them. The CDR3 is CATSMPASGDHEQYF. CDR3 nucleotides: TGTGCCACCAGCATGCCCGCATCGGGGGACCACGAGCAGTACTTC.

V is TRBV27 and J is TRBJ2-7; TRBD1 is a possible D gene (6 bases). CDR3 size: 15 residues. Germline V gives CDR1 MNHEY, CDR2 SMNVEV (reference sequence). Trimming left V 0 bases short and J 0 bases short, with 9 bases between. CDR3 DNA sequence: TGTGCCAGCAGTTTATCAGGGACAATCTCCTACGAGCAGTACTTC. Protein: CASSLSGTISYEQYF.

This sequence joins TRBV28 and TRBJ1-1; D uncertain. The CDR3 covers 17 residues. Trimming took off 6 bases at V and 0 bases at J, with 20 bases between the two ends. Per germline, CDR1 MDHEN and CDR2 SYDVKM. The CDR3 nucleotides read TGTGCCAGCAGACCCCGGTGGAGGACCGCTTTGAACACTGAAGCTTTCTTT. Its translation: CASRPRWRTALNTEAFF.

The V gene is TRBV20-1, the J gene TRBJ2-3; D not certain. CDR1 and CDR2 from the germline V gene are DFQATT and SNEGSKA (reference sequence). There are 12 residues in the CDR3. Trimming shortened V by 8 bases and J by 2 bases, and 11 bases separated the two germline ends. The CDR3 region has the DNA TGCAGTTTCTGGAGAGCCACAGATACGCAGTATTTT. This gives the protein CSFWRATDTQYF.

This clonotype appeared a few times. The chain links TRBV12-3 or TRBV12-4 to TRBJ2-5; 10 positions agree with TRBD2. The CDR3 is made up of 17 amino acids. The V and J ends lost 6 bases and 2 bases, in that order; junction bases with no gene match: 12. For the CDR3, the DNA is TGTGCCAGCAGCCGGGCCGCTAGCGGGGGATCTCAAGAGACCCAGTACTTC. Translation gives CASSRAASGGSQETQYF.

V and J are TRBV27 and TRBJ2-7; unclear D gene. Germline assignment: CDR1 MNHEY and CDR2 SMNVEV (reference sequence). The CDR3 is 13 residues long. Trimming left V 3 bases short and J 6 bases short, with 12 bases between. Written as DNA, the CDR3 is TGTGCCAGCAGTTTGAGGCTCCCTGGCGAGCAGTACTTC. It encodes CASSLRLPGEQYF.

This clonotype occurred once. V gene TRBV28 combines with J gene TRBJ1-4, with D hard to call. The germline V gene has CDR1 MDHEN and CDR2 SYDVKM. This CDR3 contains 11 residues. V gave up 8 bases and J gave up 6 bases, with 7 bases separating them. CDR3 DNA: TGTGCCAGCCACAAGGATGAAAAACTGTTTTTT. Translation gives CASHKDEKLFF.

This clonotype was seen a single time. The CDR3 spells CASSSTSGGDIRELFF. The DNA for the CDR3 is TGTGCCAGCAGCTCGACTAGCGGGGGGGATATAAGGGAGCTGTTTTTT. This chain connects TRBV7-2 to TRBJ2-2; 14 nucleotides align to TRBD2. CDR3 size: 16 residues. The germline V gene has CDR1 SGHTA and CDR2 FQGNSA. The V segment lost 4 bases and the J segment 9 bases; nucleotides outside the gene matches: 7.

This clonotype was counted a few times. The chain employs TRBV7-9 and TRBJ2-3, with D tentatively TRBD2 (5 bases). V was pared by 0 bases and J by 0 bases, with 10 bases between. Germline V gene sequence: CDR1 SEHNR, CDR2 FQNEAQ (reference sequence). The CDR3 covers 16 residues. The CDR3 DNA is TGTGCCAGCAGCTTAGCGGACTCCGGAAGCACAGATACGCAGTATTTT. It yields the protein CASSLADSGSTDTQYF.